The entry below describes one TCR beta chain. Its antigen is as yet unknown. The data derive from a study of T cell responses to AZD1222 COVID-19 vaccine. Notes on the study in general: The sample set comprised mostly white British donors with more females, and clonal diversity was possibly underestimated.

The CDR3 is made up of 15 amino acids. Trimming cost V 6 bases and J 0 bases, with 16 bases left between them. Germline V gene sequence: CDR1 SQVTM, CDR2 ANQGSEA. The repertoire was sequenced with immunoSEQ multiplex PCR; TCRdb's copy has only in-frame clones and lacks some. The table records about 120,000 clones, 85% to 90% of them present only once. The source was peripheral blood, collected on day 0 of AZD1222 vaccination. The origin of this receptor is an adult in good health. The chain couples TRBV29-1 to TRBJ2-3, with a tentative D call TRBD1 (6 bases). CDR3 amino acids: CSVRVRGRSTDTQYF. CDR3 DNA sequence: TGCAGCGTCAGGGTCAGGGGCAGGAGCACAGATACGCAGTATTTT.